This record covers a single T cell receptor (beta chain). The table lists this clone with a few counts. Its specific antigen is unknown. Base quality data are lacking; no much larger clone is found one base away. Each donor gave one peripheral blood draw, averaging roughly 100 mL, which was collected into heparinised tubes. Naive, central memory, regulatory and stem cell-like memory CD4+ T cells were sorted on a BD FACSAria II using a panel including CD45RO, CCR7, CD25, CD127, CD95 and CD27. Purity was above 98% for every sorted population. PBMCs were separated immediately by Lymphoprep density gradient centrifugation and were stained directly, without being cultured. Samples were stained and sorted in pairs, with one healthy donor and one patient per experiment, so that batch effects were minimized. This sample is part of a study of beta chain features in type 1 diabetes listed by TCRdb under 2018. Looking at the study overall: Patients and healthy donors did not differ in mean age, gender distribution, total cell number or subset yield. Across all samples, roughly 110,000,000 sorted cells were examined, and cell number per subset correlated strongly with RNA yield. Whereas all 28 donors provided naive and central memory subsets, regulatory and stem cell-like memory subsets were isolated from just 8 patients and about 8 healthy donors. In the study, recently diagnosed type 1 diabetes patients and matched healthy donors were compared on the TCRB repertoires of their sorted circulating CD4+ T cell subsets. Findings and caveats that apply to the study as a whole: Only small numbers of individuals were included in the HLA sub-analyses, which left unresolved whether HLA type had any influence on TCRB rearrangement. Fewer insertions and more nucleotide deletions at VDJ recombination sites were observed in patients with type 1 diabetes, implying thymic rearrangement abnormalities. Type 1 diabetes patients showed a moderate but significant shortening of TCRB CDR3 length in all four CD4+ subsets. Because cDNA was sequenced instead of genomic DNA, highly expressing activated cells could be over-represented, though the groups showed no difference in activation or CD3 levels. PCR may preferentially amplify shorter templates, but because patient and control samples were amplified and corrected together, any resulting skew would affect both groups equally. Naive, central memory and regulatory TCRB repertoires appeared to be more similar among patients than among healthy donors.

The entire amount of isolated RNA was reverse transcribed using the High Capacity cDNA Reverse Transcription Kit, so the sequenced TCRB transcripts were expressed ones. Naive, central memory and regulatory T cell samples underwent deep immunoSEQ sequencing, averaging about 3.57 million total reads per sample. After sorted cells were lysed in RLT buffer, RNA was extracted with DNase-treated RNeasy Micro or Mini kits, with the choice depending on cell number. Each cell subset was processed separately to prevent cross-contamination, with patient and healthy donor samples processed together. The immunoSEQ multiplex PCR was used to amplify TCRB sequences from cDNA, generating 87-bp fragments that spanned the CDR3 region. Amplicons were sequenced on the Illumina HiSeq platform. As for how the authors treated the data: Synthetic template baselines were used to correct PCR bias computationally, reads within Hamming distance 2 were collapsed together, and singletons that could not be merged were discarded. By aligning reads against IMGT, V, D and J genes, CDR3 length, and insertions or deletions at six rearrangement sites were assigned. Within each subset, clonotype counts were normalized to sorted cell number, and only after that were true diversity and Gini coefficients computed with the tcR R package. Repertoire sharing was quantified using the overlap coefficient calculated on TCRB nucleotide sequences. Out-of-frame TCRB sequences from naive cells were analyzed as a proxy for the pre-selection repertoire. As stored in TCRdb, this immuneACCESS dataset retains in-frame rearrangements with V and J assigned. A fraction of the clones does not appear; measured against another copy, unresolved V genes explain less than half of the discrepancy, and the remainder lacks a known reason. D and trimming were read from the DNA, whereas the V and J calls and clone size are those reported in that table. In this sample the table shows under 300,000 clones, roughly 13% of which occur a single time. The ten largest clones capture 0.019% of the sample.

The CDR3 covers 17 residues, taking in both the cysteine and the phenylalanine. The DNA shown is the 51-base CDR3, in frame from base 1. V ends up 4 bases short and J 0 bases short, with an unmatched junction base count of 10. CDR1 is given as SGHNT and CDR2 as YYREEE, both from the germline V gene (reference sequence). Recombination connected TRBV5-4 to TRBJ2-1, with 7 bases matching TRBD1. The sample consisted of naive CD4+ T cells from blood. Taken with the paper, the label for cell subset or site translates to: true naive CD4+ T cells. The TCR comes from a man aged 25-45 years with type 1 diabetes. The nucleotide sequence is given as TGTGCCAGCAGCGGTGGACAGGTCTGGAGCTCCTACAATGAGCAGTTCTTC. Translated, this is CASSGGQVWSSYNEQFF.